The 18 T cell receptor beta chains below were found in one sample sequenced in a study of T-cell memory formation after mild COVID-19. TCRdb reprocessed the 5' RACE reads with MiXCR, giving one entry per CDR3 protein. This sample has 350,000 to 500,000 distinct CDR3 sequences, with 20% to 30% found just once. What was sequenced was PBMCs or a T cell subset sorted from them (not recorded which). These TCRs come from an adult woman who had mild COVID-19 (a few samples of this study predate the infection). Cell type and time point are not known.

The sample holds one count of this clonotype. In DNA, the CDR3 is TGTGCCTGGAGTGTACCACCCCGAGCAGATACGCAGTATTTT. It codes for CAWSVPPRADTQYF. The V and J genes are TRBV30 and TRBJ2-3; D remains ambiguous. The CDR3 has 14 amino acids. Germline lookup yields CDR1 GTSNPN and CDR2 SVGIG (reference sequence). The V end lost 0 bases, the J end lost 4 bases, and 11 bases lay between the germline ends. Complete variable domain (other parts from reference TRBV30 and TRBJ2-3): SQTIHQWPATLVQPVGSPLSLECTVEGTSNPNLYWYRQAAGRGLQLLFYSVGIGQISSEVPQNLSASRPQDRQFILSSKKLLLSDSGFYLCAWSVPPRADTQYFGPGTRLTVL.

In this sample, this clonotype turned up a few times. This chain uses TRBV7-3 with TRBJ2-3, with a tentative D call TRBD2 (5 bases). This CDR3 spans 15 amino acids. With 0 bases removed from V and 3 bases from J, the gap between germline ends came to 10 bases. The V gene's germline CDR1 is SGHTA and CDR2 FQGTGA. CDR3 sequence: CASSLTSVGTDTQYF. CDR3 nucleotide sequence: TGTGCCAGCAGCTTAACTAGCGTAGGAACAGATACGCAGTATTTT.

J is TRBJ2-2 and V is TRBV18; D gene ambiguous. The germline V gene encodes CDR1 KGHSH and CDR2 LQKENI. The ends were cut back, 5 bases at V and 2 bases at J, with 12 bases in the middle. The CDR3 is made up of 15 amino acids. CDR3 residues: CASSSTRSNTGELFF. In DNA form, the CDR3 reads TGTGCCAGCTCAAGTACAAGGTCAAACACCGGGGAGCTGTTTTTT.

CDR3 bases: TGCGCCAGCAGCTACGACAGTCTCACATCCCCAGGGGAGACCCAGTACTTC. It translates to CASSYDSLTSPGETQYF. This chain joins TRBV5-1 and TRBJ2-5; D may be TRBD1 (5 bases). The CDR3 is 17 amino acids. V gave up 3 bases and J gave up 5 bases, with 23 bases separating them. CDR1 and CDR2 (germline): SGHRS, YFSETQ. Looking up the rest from reference TRBV5-1 and TRBJ2-5 gives the full variable domain: KAGVTQTPRYLIKTRGQQVTLSCSPISGHRSVSWYQQTPGQGLQFLFEYFSETQRNKGNFPGRFSGRQFSNSRSEMNVSTLELGDSALYLCASSYDSLTSPGETQYFGPGTRLLVL.

The genes are TRBV20-1 and TRBJ2-7; D is undetermined. The V gene lost 0 bases and the J gene lost 3 bases, with 12 bases spanning the gap. The CDR3 covers 14 residues. Germline V CDR1 and CDR2: DFQATT, SNEGSKA (reference sequence). DNA for the CDR3: TGCAGTGCTAGAGATCCCATCCGGAGCTACGAGCAGTACTTC. Translation: CSARDPIRSYEQYF.

This chain uses TRBV27 with TRBJ2-1, with D tentatively TRBD1 (6 bases). This CDR3 comprises 15 residues. The V end was cut by 6 bases, the J end by 7 bases, with 19 bases between. Germline V gene lookup returns CDR1 MNHEY and CDR2 SMNVEV (reference sequence). CDR3 coding DNA: TGTGCCAGCAGGCGTCTCCTGGACAGCCCAAATGAGCAGTTCTTC. Translating it yields CASRRLLDSPNEQFF.

This clonotype has more than one count but fewer than ten. V and J are TRBV19 and TRBJ1-5, with D unresolved. The CDR3 totals 13 residues. CDR1 and CDR2 from the germline V gene are LNHDA and SQIVND (reference sequence). Trimming cost V 1 base and J 5 bases, with 6 bases left between them. Here the CDR3 reads CASSIAGYQPQHF. Written as DNA, the CDR3 is TGTGCCAGTAGTATAGCGGGGTATCAGCCCCAGCATTTT. Drawing the rest from reference TRBV19 and TRBJ1-5, the complete variable domain is DGGITQSPKYLFRKEGQNVTLSCEQNLNHDAMYWYRQDPGQGLRLIYYSQIVNDFQKGDIAEGYSVSREKKESFPLTVTSAQKNPTAFYLCASSIAGYQPQHFGDGTRLSIL.

J is TRBJ2-2 and V is TRBV12-3 or TRBV12-4; unclear D gene. The CDR3 runs 14 residues. The ends were cut back, 1 base at V and 6 bases at J, with 9 bases in the middle. The CDR3 loop is CASSLVSDAGELFF. The DNA for the CDR3 is TGTGCCAGCAGTTTAGTATCAGATGCCGGGGAGCTGTTTTTT.

The rearrangement joins TRBV5-1 to TRBJ2-1, with 11 positions matching TRBD1. Germline lookup yields CDR1 SGHRS and CDR2 YFSETQ. V trimming: 4 bases; J trimming: 6 bases; junction bases outside the gene matches: 6. There are 15 residues in the CDR3. CDR3 amino acids: CASSTGQGGTNEQFF. The CDR3 DNA reads TGCGCCAGCAGCACGGGACAGGGGGGGACCAATGAGCAGTTCTTC.

The CDR3 nucleotides read TGCGCCAGCAGCGAATACAGGGGACATGAGCAGTTCTTC. It translates to CASSEYRGHEQFF. The chain recombines TRBV5-1 with TRBJ2-1; 7 bases line up with TRBD1. The trim removed 4 bases at V and 8 bases at J, leaving 6 bases unmatched. The CDR3 runs to 13 residues. The V gene's germline CDR1 is SGHRS and CDR2 YFSETQ.

This clonotype was picked up a small number of times. The chain uses TRBV18 and TRBJ2-2; 8 positions match TRBD2. Germline values: CDR1 KGHSH, CDR2 LQKENI. The junction had 9 bases not matched to a gene; V was cut back by 4 bases and J by 5 bases. The CDR3 spans 16 residues. CDR3 loop: CASSRRSGRDTGELFF. The DNA of the CDR3 is TGTGCCAGCTCACGGCGGAGCGGGAGAGATACCGGGGAGCTGTTTTTT.

The genes are TRBV6-4 and TRBJ2-1; TRBD1 aligns across 8 bases. This CDR3 is built from 13 residues. The V gene end was trimmed by 3 bases and the J gene end by 7 bases; junction bases not matched to a gene: 2. In germline, CDR1 is MRHNA, CDR2 SNTAGT. The CDR3 DNA follows: TGTGCCAGCAGTGAAAGGACAGGGAATGAGCAGTTCTTC. Translating gives CASSERTGNEQFF.

This clonotype was observed a few times. The chain joins TRBV20-1 to TRBJ1-4; TRBD1 might be the D (5 bases). CDR3 length equals 13 residues. CDR1 DFQATT and CDR2 SNEGSKA come from the germline V gene (reference sequence). V dropped 4 bases and J dropped 3 bases, with 9 bases sitting between them. CDR3 protein: CSAIDRSNEKLFF. DNA of the CDR3: TGCAGTGCTATTGACAGATCTAATGAAAAACTGTTTTTT.

The rearrangement joins TRBV5-6 to TRBJ2-7; a weak D match, TRBD1 (6 bases). CDR1 is SGHDT and CDR2 is YYEEEE in the germline V gene. The CDR3 length is 14 residues. V was shortened by 2 bases and J by 7 bases, with 16 bases between the two germline ends. In DNA form, the CDR3 reads TGTGCCAGCAGCTTCGTTTTTGGGACACCTGAGCAGTACTTC. Residues: CASSFVFGTPEQYF.

The V gene is TRBV20-1, the J gene TRBJ2-1, with 11 bases that match TRBD2. CDR3 length equals 15 residues. J was trimmed by 6 bases and V by 5 bases; bases with no gene match: 9. CDR1 is DFQATT, CDR2 SNEGSKA, per germline (reference sequence). The CDR3 is CSAPRPSGGFNEQFF. As DNA, the CDR3 is TGCAGTGCTCCACGTCCTAGCGGGGGGTTCAATGAGCAGTTCTTC.

V and J are TRBV10-3 and TRBJ2-6, with D unclear. The CDR3 runs 16 residues. CDR1 is ENHRY and CDR2 is SYGVKD in the germline V gene. V dropped 4 bases and J dropped 0 bases, with 10 bases sitting between them. The CDR3 sequence: CAISGAFSSGANVLTF. The CDR3 DNA sequence: TGTGCCATCAGTGGGGCATTCAGCTCTGGGGCCAACGTCCTGACTTTC.

This clonotype was observed a handful of times. For the CDR3, the DNA is TGTGCCAGCTCAAGGGGCAGGGGTCTCCACTACGAGCAGTACTTC. Its protein is CASSRGRGLHYEQYF. J is TRBJ2-7 and V is TRBV27; possible D gene TRBD1, 6 bases. The CDR3 has 15 amino acids. Germline V gives CDR1 MNHEY, CDR2 SMNVEV (reference sequence). Deletions cut 8 bases from V and 3 bases from J, with 20 bases between.

This clonotype was observed at least ten times. V gene TRBV5-1 combines with J gene TRBJ2-5; 7 nucleotides agree with TRBD2. The CDR3 totals 14 residues. The ends lost 1 base at V and 2 bases at J; junction bases unmatched: 2. Germline CDR1 and CDR2: SGHRS and YFSETQ. The CDR3 DNA is TGCGCCAGCAGCTTGTTTAGCGGGCAAGAGACCCAGTACTTC. Translation gives CASSLFSGQETQYF.